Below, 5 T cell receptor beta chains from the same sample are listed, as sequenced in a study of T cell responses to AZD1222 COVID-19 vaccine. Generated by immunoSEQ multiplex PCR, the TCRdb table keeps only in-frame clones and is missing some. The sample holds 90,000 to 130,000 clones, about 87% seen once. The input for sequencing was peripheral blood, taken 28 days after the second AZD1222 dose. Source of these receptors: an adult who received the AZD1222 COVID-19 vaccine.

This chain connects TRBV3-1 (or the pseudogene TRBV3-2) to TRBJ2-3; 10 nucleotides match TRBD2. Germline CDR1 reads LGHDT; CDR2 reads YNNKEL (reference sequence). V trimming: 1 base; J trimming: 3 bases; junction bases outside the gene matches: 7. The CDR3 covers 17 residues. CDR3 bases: TGTGCCAGCAGCCAAGTCCGGCTAGCGGGAGCTACAGATACGCAGTATTTT. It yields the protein CASSQVRLAGATDTQYF.

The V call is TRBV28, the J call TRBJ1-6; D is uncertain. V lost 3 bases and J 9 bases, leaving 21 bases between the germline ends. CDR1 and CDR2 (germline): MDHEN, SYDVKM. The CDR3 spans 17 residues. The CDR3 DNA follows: TGTGCCAGCAGTTTTGCCATAGGGATCCAAAAGGGTTCACCCCTCCACTTT. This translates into CASSFAIGIQKGSPLHF. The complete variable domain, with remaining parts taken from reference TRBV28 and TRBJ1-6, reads DVKVTQSSRYLVKRTGEKVFLECVQDMDHENMFWYRQDPGLGLRLIYFSYDVKMKEKGDIPEGYSVSREKKERFSLILESASTNQTSMYLCASSFAIGIQKGSPLHFGNGTRLTVT.

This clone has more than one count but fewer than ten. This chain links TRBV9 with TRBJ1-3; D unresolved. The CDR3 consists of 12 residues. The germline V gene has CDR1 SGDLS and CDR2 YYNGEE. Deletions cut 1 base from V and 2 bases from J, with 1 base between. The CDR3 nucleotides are TGTGCCAGCAGCGTAACTGGAAACACCATATATTTT. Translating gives CASSVTGNTIYF.

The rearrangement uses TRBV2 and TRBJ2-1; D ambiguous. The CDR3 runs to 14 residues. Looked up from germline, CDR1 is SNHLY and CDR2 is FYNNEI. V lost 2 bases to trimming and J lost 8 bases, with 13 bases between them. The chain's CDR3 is CASSERLSLDEQFF. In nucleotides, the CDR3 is TGTGCCAGCAGTGAACGGCTATCCTTGGATGAGCAGTTCTTC.

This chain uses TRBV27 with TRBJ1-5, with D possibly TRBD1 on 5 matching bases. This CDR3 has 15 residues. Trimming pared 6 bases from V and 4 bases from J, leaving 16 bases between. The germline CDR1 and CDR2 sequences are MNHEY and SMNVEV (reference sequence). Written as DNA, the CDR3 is TGTGCCAGCAGCCCCTGGTGGGGCCCAAATCAGCCCCAGCATTTT. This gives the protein CASSPWWGPNQPQHF.